Presented here are 18 T cell receptor beta chains from one specimen sequenced in a study of T cell changes during pregnancy in multiple sclerosis. Profiled with immunoSEQ multiplex PCR; TCRdb holds only in-frame clones, not every one. The table lists tens of thousands of clones, 85% to 95% of them singletons. The sequences come from peripheral blood, collected in the third trimester of pregnancy. Receptors were obtained from a female donor with multiple sclerosis, enrolled in a pregnancy study.

The chain carries TRBV9 and TRBJ1-5; TRBD1 matches 9 bases. The length of the CDR3 is 16 residues. From germline, CDR1 is SGDLS and CDR2 YYNGEE. Unmatched junction bases numbered 10, after V lost 5 bases and J lost 4 bases. The CDR3 nucleotides read TGTGCCAGCAGGTTTGAAGGGACAGGGAATAATCAGCCCCAGCATTTT. This translates into CASRFEGTGNNQPQHF.

The rearrangement links TRBV6-5 to TRBJ2-7; TRBD2 matches at 7 bases. The CDR3 has 15 residues. Germline V gives CDR1 MNHEY, CDR2 SVGAGI. V shed 5 bases and J 1 base; nucleotides not matched to a gene: 8. The CDR3 spells CASSPQGGSSYEQYF. CDR3 DNA sequence: TGTGCCAGCAGTCCCCAGGGAGGGAGTTCCTACGAGCAGTACTTC.

The chain carries TRBV5-1 and TRBJ1-2, with 8 bases aligning to TRBD1. The V gene end was trimmed by 0 bases and the J gene end by 2 bases; junction bases not matched to a gene: 3. This CDR3 contains 15 residues. Germline V CDR1 and CDR2: SGHRS, YFSETQ. The DNA of the CDR3 is TGCGCCAGCAGCTTGGAGGACAGGGAAAACTATGGCTACACCTTC. Translated, it gives CASSLEDRENYGYTF.

This chain joins TRBV5-1 and TRBJ2-1, with 8 bases that match TRBD1. Trimming took 2 bases from V and 4 from J; bases not matched to a gene: 5. The CDR3 consists of 15 residues. The germline gives CDR1 SGHRS, CDR2 YFSETQ. CDR3 loop: CASSLGQGGYNEQFF. CDR3 DNA sequence: TGCGCCAGCAGCTTAGGACAGGGAGGATACAATGAGCAGTTCTTC.

This chain connects TRBV28 to TRBJ1-5, with a tentative D call TRBD1 (6 bases). The CDR3 has 12 amino acids. V was clipped by 5 bases and J by 6 bases, with 8 bases between them. Germline V gene data show CDR1 as MDHEN and CDR2 as SYDVKM. CDR3 loop: CASSTGTQPQHF. CDR3 bases: TGTGCCAGCAGTACAGGGACTCAGCCCCAGCATTTT.

This chain connects TRBV5-8 to TRBJ2-7; TRBD1 is a possible D gene (5 bases). The V end was cut by 6 bases, the J end by 0 bases, with 16 bases between. CDR1 is SGHTS, CDR2 YDEGEE, per germline. The CDR3 runs to 15 residues. The chain's CDR3 is CASTVSTASSYEQYF. For the CDR3, the DNA is TGTGCCAGCACCGTTTCGACAGCATCCTCCTACGAGCAGTACTTC.

This chain connects TRBV9 to TRBJ2-3; possibly TRBD2 for D (5 bases). Germline lookup yields CDR1 SGDLS and CDR2 YYNGEE. V lost 4 bases, J lost 9 bases, and 15 bases lay in between. The CDR3 spans 13 residues. CDR3 amino acids: CASSPRTGPTQYF. CDR3 DNA: TGTGCCAGCAGCCCCCGGACTGGCCCGACGCAGTATTTT.

The chain links TRBV19 to TRBJ2-7; maybe TRBD1 (5 bases). The CDR3 totals 13 residues. The V gene's germline CDR1 is LNHDA and CDR2 SQIVND (reference sequence). V was trimmed by 6 bases and J by 2 bases, leaving 11 bases between them. Here the CDR3 DNA reads TGTGCCAGTAGCGATAGGGGAACCTACGAGCAGTACTTC. Translation: CASSDRGTYEQYF.

This clone has only one observation. The rearrangement links TRBV7-2 to TRBJ1-5; a possible D gene is TRBD1 (5 bases). V lost 5 bases, J lost 2 bases, and 22 bases lay in between. Germline V CDR1 and CDR2: SGHTA, FQGNSA. The CDR3 length is 18 residues. CDR3: CASSRKSTGRDGNQPQHF. CDR3 bases: TGTGCCAGCAGCCGGAAGTCAACAGGAAGAGACGGCAATCAGCCCCAGCATTTT.

The chain combines TRBV14 with TRBJ1-6; 8 positions match TRBD1. Germline lookup yields CDR1 SGHDN and CDR2 FVKESK. The CDR3 runs to 16 residues. V shed 4 bases, J shed 2 bases, and the junction held 4 bases outside the gene matches. For the CDR3, the DNA is TGTGCCAGCAGCCCCCAGACAGGGGCCTATAATTCACCCCTCCACTTT. Its translation: CASSPQTGAYNSPLHF.

This CDR3 is CASTGNSYEQYF. For the CDR3, the DNA is TGTGCTAGTACAGGTAACTCCTACGAGCAGTACTTC. V and J are TRBV12-5 and TRBJ2-7; perhaps TRBD1 as D (5 bases). This CDR3 has 12 residues. Germline CDR1 and CDR2: LGHNT and FRNRAP. V was pared by 8 bases and J by 0 bases, with 8 bases between.

The rearrangement joins TRBV10-3 to TRBJ1-1; the D gene is possibly TRBD1 (5 bases). V was clipped by 4 bases and J by 1 base, with 13 bases between them. CDR3 length: 15 amino acids. Germline CDR1 and CDR2: ENHRY and SYGVKD. This CDR3 is CAISGHQGTNTEAFF. The CDR3 DNA reads TGTGCCATCAGTGGCCACCAGGGAACGAACACTGAAGCTTTCTTT.

The chain combines TRBV29-1 with TRBJ1-3, with 8 bases matching TRBD1. CDR3 length: 12 residues. V was pared by 7 bases and J by 8 bases, with 7 bases of the junction left unmatched. CDR1 is SQVTM, CDR2 ANQGSEA, per germline. In nucleotides, the CDR3 is TGCAGCGCCGGACAGGGTGTGGACACCATATATTTT. This gives the protein CSAGQGVDTIYF.

This chain connects TRBV9 to TRBJ2-5; the match to TRBD1 covers 12 bases. CDR1 SGDLS and CDR2 YYNGEE come from the germline V gene. J gave up 7 bases and V 4 bases, and 8 bases lay outside the gene matches. CDR3 length: 15 residues. The CDR3 sequence: CASSFRDRGPGTQYF. The DNA for the CDR3 is TGTGCCAGCAGCTTCCGGGACAGGGGGCCCGGGACCCAGTACTTC.

The V gene is TRBV18, the J gene TRBJ1-1, with a weak D call TRBD1 (6 bases). This CDR3 region has 15 residues. V was shortened by 0 bases and J by 5 bases, with 13 bases between the two germline ends. Germline V CDR1 and CDR2: KGHSH, LQKENI. The CDR3 sequence: CASSPPHRQETEAFF. The CDR3, as DNA: TGTGCCAGCTCACCACCTCACCGACAGGAGACTGAAGCTTTCTTT.

This sequence joins TRBV25-1 and TRBJ2-5; 9 nucleotides agree with TRBD2. Germline V gene data show CDR1 as MGHDK and CDR2 as SYGVNS. The CDR3 has 15 residues. Trimming removed 4 bases from V and 3 bases from J; junction bases left unmatched: 6. DNA of the CDR3: TGTGCCAGCAGTGGTAGGCTAGCGGGGAAAGAGACCCAGTACTTC. It specifies CASSGRLAGKETQYF.

This chain links TRBV25-1 with TRBJ2-5; possibly TRBD2 for D (5 bases). This CDR3 spans 12 amino acids. Germline V gives CDR1 MGHDK, CDR2 SYGVNS. The germline V and J ends were trimmed by 5 bases and 7 bases, with 11 bases remaining between them. CDR3 bases: TGTGCCAGCAGTTGGATCGAGGGGACCCAGTACTTC. Translation gives CASSWIEGTQYF.

The chain carries TRBV6-5 and TRBJ2-2, with 8 bases identical to TRBD1. CDR3 length: 15 residues. Germline V gene sequence: CDR1 MNHEY, CDR2 SVGAGI. Germline trimming cut 7 bases from V and 5 bases from J; bases unmatched to any gene: 9. CDR3 DNA: TGTGCCAGCAAAAAGGACAGGGCGATTACCGGGGAGCTGTTTTTT. The encoded protein is CASKKDRAITGELFF.